Listed below are T cell receptor beta chains from one sample, sequenced in a study of shared clonotypes between healthy human individuals. The method was immunoSEQ multiplex PCR; TCRdb's version includes in-frame clones alone and lacks a portion of them. There are roughly 530,000 clones in the sample; around 96% occur only once, and about 0.057% lies in the top ten. Source material: naive CD4+ T cells sorted from blood. The receptor set was obtained from a woman aged 25-40 years in good health. Each CDR3 is given with its conserved first and last residue. A D gene is named only where the DNA matches it firmly. Size is omitted from some rows. Given values are once, few, many or a class for expanded clones.

>.|.|TRBV20-1|TRBJ2-3
CSAIWAGTQYF
TGCAGTGCTATTTGGGCGGGAACGCAGTATTTT
>.|.|TRBV5-1|TRBJ1-2
CASSLDRAYYGYTF
TGCGCCAGCAGCTTGGACAGGGCTTACTATGGCTACACCTTC
>TRBD1|.|TRBV10-3|TRBJ1-5
CAIRGGQGAGQPQHF
TGTGCCATCAGGGGGGGACAGGGGGCTGGGCAGCCCCAGCATTTT
>.|.|TRBV7-2|TRBJ1-3
CASSLETVTLSNTIYF
TGTGCCAGCAGCTTAGAGACAGTAACCCTATCCAATACCATATATTTT
>.|once|TRBV28|TRBJ2-5
CASSSGGAETQYF
TGTGCCAGCAGTTCCGGAGGGGCAGAGACCCAGTACTTC
>.|.|TRBV6-6|TRBJ1-1
CASSPGGNTEAFF
TGTGCCAGCAGCCCCGGGGGCAACACTGAAGCTTTCTTT
>.|.|TRBV18|TRBJ1-2
CASSPGRYYGYTF
TGTGCCAGCTCACCAGGCAGATACTATGGCTACACCTTC
>.|.|TRBV28|TRBJ2-2
CASSLEVPGELFF
TGTGCCAGCAGCCTGGAGGTTCCCGGGGAGCTGTTTTTT
>.|.|TRBV4-1|TRBJ1-1
CASSVLTSLNTEAFF
TGCGCCAGCAGCGTACTTACATCTCTGAACACTGAAGCTTTCTTT
>.|.|TRBV4-1|TRBJ2-7
CASSQGLDSYEQYF
TGCGCCAGCAGCCAGGGTCTAGATTCCTACGAGCAGTACTTC
>.|.|TRBV10-2|TRBJ2-1
CASSGTGKSGSSYNEQFF
TGCGCCAGCAGTGGGACAGGGAAAAGCGGGAGCTCCTACAATGAGCAGTTCTTC
>TRBD2|.|TRBV28|TRBJ2-2
CASRPGLAETGELFF
TGTGCCAGCAGGCCGGGACTAGCGGAAACCGGGGAGCTGTTTTTT
>.|.|TRBV19|TRBJ2-3
CASRRQGADTQYF
TGTGCCAGTAGGAGACAAGGGGCAGATACGCAGTATTTT
>.|few|TRBV30|TRBJ1-5
CAWGREGDLPQHF
TGTGCCTGGGGCAGAGAGGGAGACCTGCCCCAGCATTTT
>.|.|TRBV10-3|TRBJ2-1
CAISVSGRSSYNEQFF
TGTGCCATCAGTGTAAGCGGCAGGAGCTCCTACAATGAGCAGTTCTTC
>TRBD1|.|TRBV27|TRBJ2-7
CARPPDRGRLEQYF
TGTGCCCGACCTCCCGACAGGGGGAGACTTGAGCAGTACTTC
>.|.|TRBV28|TRBJ2-7
CASSSSTSALGRQYF
.
>.|few|TRBV6-6|TRBJ2-7
CASSYQTGQSYEQYF
TGTGCCAGCAGTTACCAAACAGGACAGAGCTACGAGCAGTACTTC
>.|.|TRBV5-1|TRBJ1-4
CASSQEVNEKLFF
TGCGCCAGCAGCCAAGAGGTTAATGAAAAACTGTTTTTT
>TRBD2|.|TRBV2|TRBJ2-3
CASSDRGEFTDTQYF
TGTGCCAGCAGTGATCGGGGGGAGTTCACAGATACGCAGTATTTT
>TRBD1|.|TRBV2|TRBJ2-7
CASTQGGQGKYF
TGTGCCAGCACCCAAGGGGGACAGGGGAAGTACTTC
>.|.|TRBV6-1|TRBJ2-7
CASSEALAPGTIYEQYF
TGTGCCAGCAGTGAAGCGCTCGCGCCAGGGACAATCTACGAGCAGTACTTC
>.|.|TRBV7-9|TRBJ2-7
CASSLVPYEQYF
TGTGCCAGCAGCTTAGTCCCCTACGAGCAGTACTTC
>.|.|TRBV6-1|TRBJ1-5
CASSEVLANQPQHF
TGTGCCAGCAGTGAAGTATTAGCGAATCAGCCCCAGCATTTT
>TRBD2|.|TRBV10-3|TRBJ2-5
CAISESRTSGSWETQYF
TGTGCCATCAGTGAGTCCCGGACTAGCGGGAGTTGGGAGACCCAGTACTTC
>.|.|TRBV21-1|TRBJ2-7
CASSRLAGGHYEQYF
TGTGCCAGCAGCCGACTAGCGGGAGGCCACTACGAGCAGTACTTC
>.|.|TRBV6-4|TRBJ1-5
CASSEEQPQHF
TGTGCCAGCAGTGAGGAACAGCCCCAGCATTTT
>.|.|TRBV6-5|TRBJ2-6
CASSYYRATGANVLTF
TGTGCCAGCAGTTACTACAGGGCAACTGGGGCCAACGTCCTGACTTTC
>TRBD1|once|TRBV27|TRBJ2-1
CASSLQRDRATRYEQFF
TGTGCCAGCAGTTTGCAACGGGACAGGGCCACTCGCTATGAGCAGTTCTTC
>.|.|TRBV18|TRBJ2-7
CASSPGREQYF
TGTGCCAGCTCACCCGGGCGCGAGCAGTACTTC
>TRBD2|.|TRBV30|TRBJ2-1
CAWSRIRTSGRISYNEQFF
TGTGCCTGGAGTCGAATAAGGACTAGCGGGAGGATCTCCTACAATGAGCAGTTCTTC
>.|.|TRBV6-1|TRBJ2-7
CASSDRSRLDYEQYF
TGTGCCAGCAGTGATAGATCTAGGCTCGACTACGAGCAGTACTTC
>TRBD2|.|TRBV6-1|TRBJ2-7
CASMSGLAASYEQYF
TGTGCCAGCATGAGCGGACTAGCGGCCTCCTACGAGCAGTACTTC
>TRBD1|.|TRBV2|TRBJ2-3
CASIRDSSTDTQYF
TGTGCCAGCATCCGGGACAGCTCCACAGATACGCAGTATTTT
>.|.|TRBV4-1|TRBJ2-7
CASSQDRRANGRLGGQYF
TGCGCCAGCAGCCAAGATCGCCGCGCAAACGGGAGACTCGGCGGGCAGTACTTC
>TRBD1|.|TRBV5-5|TRBJ1-1
CASSHLDRGMAVEAFF
TGTGCCAGCAGCCACCTGGACAGGGGAATGGCGGTTGAAGCTTTCTTT
>.|.|TRBV28|TRBJ2-6
CASSSSHSGANVLTF
TGTGCCAGCAGTTCCTCCCACTCTGGGGCCAACGTCCTGACTTTC
>.|.|TRBV5-4|TRBJ1-5
CASSDGLYSNQPQHF
TGTGCCAGCAGCGATGGACTTTATAGCAATCAGCCCCAGCATTTT
>.|few|TRBV9|TRBJ2-5
CASSAAETQYF
TGTGCCAGCAGCGCAGCGGAGACCCAGTACTTC
>TRBD1|.|TRBV27|TRBJ2-7
CASSKGQLGDYEQYF
TGTGCCAGCAGTAAGGGACAGTTGGGCGACTACGAGCAGTACTTC
>.|.|TRBV19|TRBJ1-3
CASKKQGSSGNTIYF
TGTGCCAGTAAAAAACAGGGAAGCTCTGGAAACACCATATATTTT
>TRBD1|.|TRBV6-1|TRBJ1-1
CASEYRGLNTEAFF
TGTGCCAGCGAATACAGGGGCTTGAACACTGAAGCTTTCTTT
>.|.|TRBV10-1|TRBJ2-7
CASSDSPRGVYEQYF
TGCGCCAGCAGTGATTCGCCGAGGGGTGTCTACGAGCAGTACTTC
>TRBD2|.|TRBV7-2|TRBJ2-7
CASSPSGTSWINSYEQYF
TGTGCCAGCAGCCCCTCCGGGACTAGCTGGATTAATTCCTACGAGCAGTACTTC